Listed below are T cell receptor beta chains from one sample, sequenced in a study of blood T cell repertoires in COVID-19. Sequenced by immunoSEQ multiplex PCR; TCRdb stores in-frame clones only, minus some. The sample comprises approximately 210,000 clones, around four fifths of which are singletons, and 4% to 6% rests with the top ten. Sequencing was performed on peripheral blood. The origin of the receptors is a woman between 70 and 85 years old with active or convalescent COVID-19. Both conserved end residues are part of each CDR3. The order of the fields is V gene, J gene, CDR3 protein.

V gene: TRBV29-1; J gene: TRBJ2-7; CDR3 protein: CSFRDRGPEQYF
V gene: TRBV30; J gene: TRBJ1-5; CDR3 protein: CAWSNAGLLKPQHF
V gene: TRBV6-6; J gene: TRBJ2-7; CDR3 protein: CASSWTSGGSYEQYF
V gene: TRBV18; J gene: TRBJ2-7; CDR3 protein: CASSPGQGSREQYF
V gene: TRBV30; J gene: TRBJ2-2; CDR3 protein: CAWKALGTTDTGELFF
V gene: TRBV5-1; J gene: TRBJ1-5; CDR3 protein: CASSETVGNQPQHF
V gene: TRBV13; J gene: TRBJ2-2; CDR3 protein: CASSLSASGGDTGELFF
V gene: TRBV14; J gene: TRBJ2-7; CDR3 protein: CASSQDPGRTYEQYF
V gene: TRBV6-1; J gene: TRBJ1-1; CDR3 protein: CASSDRGRTEAFF
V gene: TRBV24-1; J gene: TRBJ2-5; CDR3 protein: CATSAGGETQYF
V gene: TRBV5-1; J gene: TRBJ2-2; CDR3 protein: CASSLGPVTSGRFRTGELFF
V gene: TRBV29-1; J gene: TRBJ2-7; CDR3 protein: CSVDSGQGHEQYF
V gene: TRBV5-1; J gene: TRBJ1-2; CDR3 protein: CASSLRTGNYGYTF
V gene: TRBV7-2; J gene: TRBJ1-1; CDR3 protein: CASSPYYAEAFF
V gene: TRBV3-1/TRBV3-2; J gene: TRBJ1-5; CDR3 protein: CASSRRGVGQPQHF
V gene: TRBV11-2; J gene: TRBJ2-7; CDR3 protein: CASSLGGGAYEQYF
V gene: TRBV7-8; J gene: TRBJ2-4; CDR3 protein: CASSPSLAGGSKNIQYF
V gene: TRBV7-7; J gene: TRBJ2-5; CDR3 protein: CASSPTTGGWETQYF
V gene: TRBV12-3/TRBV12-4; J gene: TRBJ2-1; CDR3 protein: CASSTAEYNEQFF
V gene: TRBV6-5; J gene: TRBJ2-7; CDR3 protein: CASSFAGTGYEQYF
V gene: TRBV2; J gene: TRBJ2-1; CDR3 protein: CASSIAGRDYNEQFF
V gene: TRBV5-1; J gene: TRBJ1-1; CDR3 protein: CASSPHIAYRGSNTEAFF
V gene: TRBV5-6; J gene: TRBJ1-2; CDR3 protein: CASSPTNAGAPGYTF
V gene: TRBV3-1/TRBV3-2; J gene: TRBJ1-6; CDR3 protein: CASSHSPTGLFGSPLHF
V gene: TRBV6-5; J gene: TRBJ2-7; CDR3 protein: CASSSGSSSYEQYF
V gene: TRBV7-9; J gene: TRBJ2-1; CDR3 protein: CASSFTATSGGYNEQFF
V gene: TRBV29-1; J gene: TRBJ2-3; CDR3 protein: CSVGLAGGGDTQYF
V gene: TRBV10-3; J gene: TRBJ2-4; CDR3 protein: CAISEHDRAGAKNIQYF
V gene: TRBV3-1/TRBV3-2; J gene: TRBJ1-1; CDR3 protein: CASSRGPVTEAFF
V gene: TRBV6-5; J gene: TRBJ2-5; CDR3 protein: CASRQGQETQYF
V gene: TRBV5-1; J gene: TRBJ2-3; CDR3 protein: CASSLLIQRTGIEDTQYF
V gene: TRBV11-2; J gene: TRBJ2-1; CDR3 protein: CATLAGGPLHEQFF
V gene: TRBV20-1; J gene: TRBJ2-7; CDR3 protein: CSADRGREQYF
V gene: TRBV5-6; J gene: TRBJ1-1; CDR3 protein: CASSLGARSMNTEAFF
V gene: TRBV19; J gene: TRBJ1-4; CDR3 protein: CASSMDRTSTTNEKLFF
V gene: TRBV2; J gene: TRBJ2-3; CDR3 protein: CASSINRGRADTQYF
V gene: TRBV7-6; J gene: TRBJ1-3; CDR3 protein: CASSFSLAGPISGNTIYF